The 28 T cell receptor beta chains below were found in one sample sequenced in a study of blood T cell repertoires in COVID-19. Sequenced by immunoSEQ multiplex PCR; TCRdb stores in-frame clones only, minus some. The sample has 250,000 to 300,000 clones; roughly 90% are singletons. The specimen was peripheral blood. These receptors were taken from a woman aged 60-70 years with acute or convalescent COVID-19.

The CDR3 DNA sequence: TGTGCCAGCAGTTCCGTTGGACAGATGTATAGCAATCAGCCCCAGCATTTT. Its protein is CASSSVGQMYSNQPQHF. This chain uses TRBV7-8 with TRBJ1-5; D possibly corresponds to TRBD1 (6 bases). There are 17 residues in the CDR3. CDR1 SGHVS and CDR2 FQNEAQ come from the germline V gene. Trimming stripped 6 bases from V and 0 bases from J, with 18 bases between.

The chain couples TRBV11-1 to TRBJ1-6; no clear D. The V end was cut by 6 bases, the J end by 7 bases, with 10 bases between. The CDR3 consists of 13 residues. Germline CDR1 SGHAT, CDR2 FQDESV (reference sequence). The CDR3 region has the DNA TGTGCCAGCAGGGCAGTCTTCAATTCACCCCTCCACTTT. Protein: CASRAVFNSPLHF.

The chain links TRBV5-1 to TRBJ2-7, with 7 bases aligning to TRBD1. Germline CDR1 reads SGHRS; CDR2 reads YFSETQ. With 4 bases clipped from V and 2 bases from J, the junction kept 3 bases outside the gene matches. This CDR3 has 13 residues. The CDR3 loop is CASSTGQPYEQYF. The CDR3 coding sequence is TGCGCCAGCAGCACGGGACAGCCCTACGAGCAGTACTTC.

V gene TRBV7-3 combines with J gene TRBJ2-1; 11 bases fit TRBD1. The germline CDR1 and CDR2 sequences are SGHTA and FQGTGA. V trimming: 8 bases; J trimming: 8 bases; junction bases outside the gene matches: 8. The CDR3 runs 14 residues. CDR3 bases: TGTGCCAGCCGTAGGGACAGGGGGTGGGATGAGCAGTTCTTC. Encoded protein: CASRRDRGWDEQFF. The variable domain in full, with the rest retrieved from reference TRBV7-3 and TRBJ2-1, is GAGVSQTPSNKVTEKGKYVELRCDPISGHTALYWYRQSLGQGPEFLIYFQGTGAADDSGLPNDRFFAVRPEGSVSTLKIQRTERGDSAVYLCASRRDRGWDEQFFGPGTRLTVL.

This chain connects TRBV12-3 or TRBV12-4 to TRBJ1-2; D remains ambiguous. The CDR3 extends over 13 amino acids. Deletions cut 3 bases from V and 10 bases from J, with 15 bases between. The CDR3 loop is CASSLVEGRTYTF. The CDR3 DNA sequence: TGTGCCAGCAGTTTGGTAGAGGGCCGGACCTACACCTTC.

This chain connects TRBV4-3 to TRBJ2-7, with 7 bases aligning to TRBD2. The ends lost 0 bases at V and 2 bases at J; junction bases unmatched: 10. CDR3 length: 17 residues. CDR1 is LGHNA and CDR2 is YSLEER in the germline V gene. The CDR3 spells CASSQDPLRGRTYEQYF. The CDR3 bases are TGCGCCAGCAGCCAAGACCCCCTTCGCGGGAGAACCTACGAGCAGTACTTC.

In DNA form, the CDR3 reads TGTGCCAGCAGTTCCTCAGGGCAGGGGGCCTACTATGGCTACACCTTC. Its protein product is CASSSSGQGAYYGYTF. V is TRBV2 and J is TRBJ1-2; 8 nucleotides agree with TRBD1. J gave up 3 bases and V 5 bases, and 11 bases lay outside the gene matches. CDR1 SNHLY and CDR2 FYNNEI come from the germline V gene. CDR3 size: 16 residues.

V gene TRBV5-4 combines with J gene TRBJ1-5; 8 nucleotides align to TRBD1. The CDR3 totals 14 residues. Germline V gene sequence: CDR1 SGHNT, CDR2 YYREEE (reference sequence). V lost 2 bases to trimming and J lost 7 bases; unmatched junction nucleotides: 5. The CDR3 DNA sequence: TGTGCCAGCAGCTTAGACAGGGGCGGGCAGCCCCAGCATTTT. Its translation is CASSLDRGGQPQHF. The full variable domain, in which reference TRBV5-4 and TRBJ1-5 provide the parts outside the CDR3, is ETGVTQSPTHLIKTRGQQVTLRCSSQSGHNTVSWYQQALGQGPQFIFQYYREEENGRGNFPPRFSGLQFPNYSSELNVNALELDDSALYLCASSLDRGGQPQHFGDGTRLSIL.

The CDR3 nucleotides read TGCAGCGTTGAAGGGCTGAAACGCTCCTACAATGAGCAGTTCTTC. Its protein is CSVEGLKRSYNEQFF. The rearrangement joins TRBV29-1 to TRBJ2-1; D gene ambiguous. V lost 1 base to trimming and J lost 0 bases, with 10 bases between them. The germline V gene encodes CDR1 SQVTM and CDR2 ANQGSEA. This CDR3 has 15 amino acids.

CDR3 region: CSGRGLYEQFF. The CDR3 region has the DNA TGCAGCGGCAGGGGGCTTTATGAGCAGTTCTTC. The rearrangement joins TRBV29-1 to TRBJ2-1; 8 bases map to TRBD1. Germline CDR1 SQVTM, CDR2 ANQGSEA. V shed 7 bases and J 8 bases; nucleotides not matched to a gene: 4. The CDR3 consists of 11 residues.

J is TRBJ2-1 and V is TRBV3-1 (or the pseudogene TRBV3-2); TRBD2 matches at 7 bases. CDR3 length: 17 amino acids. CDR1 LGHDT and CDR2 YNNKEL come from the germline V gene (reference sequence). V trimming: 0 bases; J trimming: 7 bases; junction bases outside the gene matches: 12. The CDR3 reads CASSQEMGGGTVNEQFF. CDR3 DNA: TGTGCCAGCAGCCAAGAGATGGGGGGGGGAACGGTGAATGAGCAGTTCTTC.

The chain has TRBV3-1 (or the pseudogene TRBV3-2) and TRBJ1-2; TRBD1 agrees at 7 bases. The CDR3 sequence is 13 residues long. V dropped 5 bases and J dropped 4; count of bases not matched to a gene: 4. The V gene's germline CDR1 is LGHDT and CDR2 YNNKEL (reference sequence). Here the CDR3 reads CASSATGSYGYTF. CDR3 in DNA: TGTGCCAGCAGCGCGACAGGGTCCTATGGCTACACCTTC.

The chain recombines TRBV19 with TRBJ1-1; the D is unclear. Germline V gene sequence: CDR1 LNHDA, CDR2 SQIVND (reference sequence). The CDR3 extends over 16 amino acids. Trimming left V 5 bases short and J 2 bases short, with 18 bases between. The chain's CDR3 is CASSFNRAAVNTEAFF. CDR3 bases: TGTGCCAGTAGTTTCAACCGAGCGGCCGTTAACACTGAAGCTTTCTTT.

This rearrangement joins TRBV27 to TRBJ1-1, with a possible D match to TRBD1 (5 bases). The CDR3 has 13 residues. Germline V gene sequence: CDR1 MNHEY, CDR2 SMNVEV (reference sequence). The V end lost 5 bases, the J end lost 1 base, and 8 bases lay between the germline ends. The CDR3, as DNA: TGTGCCAGCAGTACTACAGGGAACACTGAAGCTTTCTTT. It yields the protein CASSTTGNTEAFF.

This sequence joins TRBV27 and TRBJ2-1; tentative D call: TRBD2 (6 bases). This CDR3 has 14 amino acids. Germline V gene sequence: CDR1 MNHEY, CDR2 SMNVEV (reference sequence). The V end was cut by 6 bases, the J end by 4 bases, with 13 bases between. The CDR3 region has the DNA TGTGCCAGCAGATCCACTAGCCCTTACAATGAGCAGTTCTTC. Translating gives CASRSTSPYNEQFF.

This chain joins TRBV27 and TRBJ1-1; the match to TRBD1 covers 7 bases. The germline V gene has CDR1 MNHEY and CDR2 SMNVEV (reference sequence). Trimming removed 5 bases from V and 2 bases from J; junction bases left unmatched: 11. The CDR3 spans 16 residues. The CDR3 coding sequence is TGTGCCAGCAGTAACCTTGACAGGGTGGGAAACACTGAAGCTTTCTTT. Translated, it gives CASSNLDRVGNTEAFF.

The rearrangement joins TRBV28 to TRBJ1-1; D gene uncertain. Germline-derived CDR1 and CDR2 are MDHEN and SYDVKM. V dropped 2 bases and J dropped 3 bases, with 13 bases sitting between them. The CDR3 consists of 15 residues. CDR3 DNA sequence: TGTGCCAGCAGTTTAACCAACCGCGGCGACACTGAAGCTTTCTTT. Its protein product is CASSLTNRGDTEAFF.

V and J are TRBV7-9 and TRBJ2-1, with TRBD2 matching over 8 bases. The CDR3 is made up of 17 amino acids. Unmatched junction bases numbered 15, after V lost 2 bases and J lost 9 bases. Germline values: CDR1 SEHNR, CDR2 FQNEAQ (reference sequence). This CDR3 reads CASSLFKWREAGGEQFF. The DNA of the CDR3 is TGTGCCAGCAGCTTATTCAAGTGGCGGGAGGCCGGGGGTGAGCAGTTCTTC.

CDR3 protein: CASSGKRRNAPQHF. The CDR3 region has the DNA TGTGCCAGCAGCGGGAAGCGGCGAAACGCGCCCCAGCATTTT. J is TRBJ1-5 and V is TRBV9; the D is unclear. CDR1 is SGDLS, CDR2 YYNGEE, per germline. The CDR3 sequence is 14 residues long. V lost 3 bases, J lost 9 bases, and 16 bases lay in between.

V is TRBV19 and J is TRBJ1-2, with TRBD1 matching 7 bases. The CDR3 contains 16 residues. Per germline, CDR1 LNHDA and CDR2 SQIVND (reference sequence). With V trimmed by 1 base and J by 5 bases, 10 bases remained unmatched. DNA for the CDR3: TGTGCCAGTAGTATAGGGGTGTCGACAGGGCGGTATGGCTACACCTTC. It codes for CASSIGVSTGRYGYTF. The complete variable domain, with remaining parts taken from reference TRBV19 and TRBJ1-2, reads DGGITQSPKYLFRKEGQNVTLSCEQNLNHDAMYWYRQDPGQGLRLIYYSQIVNDFQKGDIAEGYSVSREKKESFPLTVTSAQKNPTAFYLCASSIGVSTGRYGYTFGSGTRLTVV.

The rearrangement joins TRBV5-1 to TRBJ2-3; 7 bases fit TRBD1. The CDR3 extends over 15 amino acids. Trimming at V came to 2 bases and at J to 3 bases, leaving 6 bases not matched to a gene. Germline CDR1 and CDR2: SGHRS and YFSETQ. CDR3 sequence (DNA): TGCGCCAGCAGCTTACCGCAGGGGGTAACAGATACGCAGTATTTT. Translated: CASSLPQGVTDTQYF. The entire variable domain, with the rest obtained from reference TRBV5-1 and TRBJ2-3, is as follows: KAGVTQTPRYLIKTRGQQVTLSCSPISGHRSVSWYQQTPGQGLQFLFEYFSETQRNKGNFPGRFSGRQFSNSRSEMNVSTLELGDSALYLCASSLPQGVTDTQYFGPGTRLTVL.

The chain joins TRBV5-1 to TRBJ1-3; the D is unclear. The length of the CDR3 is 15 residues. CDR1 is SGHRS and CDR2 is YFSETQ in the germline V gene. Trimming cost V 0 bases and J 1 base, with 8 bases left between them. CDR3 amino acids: CASSLAEASGNTIYF. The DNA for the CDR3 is TGCGCCAGCAGCTTGGCCGAAGCGTCTGGAAACACCATATATTTT.

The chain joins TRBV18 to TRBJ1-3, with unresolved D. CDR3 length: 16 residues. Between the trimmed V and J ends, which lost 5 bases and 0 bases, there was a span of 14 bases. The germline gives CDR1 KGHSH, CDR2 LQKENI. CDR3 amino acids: CASSAWAEGSGNTIYF. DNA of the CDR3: TGTGCCAGCTCAGCCTGGGCAGAAGGCTCTGGAAACACCATATATTTT.

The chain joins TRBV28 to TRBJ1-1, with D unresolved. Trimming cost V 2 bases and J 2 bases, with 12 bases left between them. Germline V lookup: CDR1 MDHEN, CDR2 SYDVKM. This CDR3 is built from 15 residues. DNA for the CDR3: TGTGCCAGCAGTTTAGGCGGGGTTTATAACACTGAAGCTTTCTTT. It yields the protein CASSLGGVYNTEAFF. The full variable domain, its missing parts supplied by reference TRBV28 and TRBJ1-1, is DVKVTQSSRYLVKRTGEKVFLECVQDMDHENMFWYRQDPGLGLRLIYFSYDVKMKEKGDIPEGYSVSREKKERFSLILESASTNQTSMYLCASSLGGVYNTEAFFGQGTRLTVV.

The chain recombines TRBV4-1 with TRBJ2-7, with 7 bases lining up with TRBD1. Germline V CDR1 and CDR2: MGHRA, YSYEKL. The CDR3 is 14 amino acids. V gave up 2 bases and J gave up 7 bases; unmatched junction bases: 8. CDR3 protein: CASSQRQGVGEQYF. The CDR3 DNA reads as TGCGCCAGCAGCCAAAGACAGGGAGTGGGGGAGCAGTACTTC.

The CDR3 region has the DNA TGCGCCAGCAGCCAAGACAGGATTTCACCCCTCCACTTT. This gives the protein CASSQDRISPLHF. This chain joins TRBV5-1 and TRBJ1-6; D possibly corresponds to TRBD1 (6 bases). The CDR3 runs to 13 residues. Germline CDR1 reads SGHRS; CDR2 reads YFSETQ. Between the trimmed V and J ends, which lost 4 bases and 9 bases, there was a span of 11 bases.

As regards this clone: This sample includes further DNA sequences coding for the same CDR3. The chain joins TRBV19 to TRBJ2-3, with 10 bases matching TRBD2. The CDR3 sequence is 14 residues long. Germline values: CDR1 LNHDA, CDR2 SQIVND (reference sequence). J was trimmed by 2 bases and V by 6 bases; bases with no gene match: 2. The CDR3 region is CASSLAGVTDTQYF. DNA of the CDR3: TGTGCCAGTAGCCTAGCGGGAGTCACAGATACGCAGTATTTT.

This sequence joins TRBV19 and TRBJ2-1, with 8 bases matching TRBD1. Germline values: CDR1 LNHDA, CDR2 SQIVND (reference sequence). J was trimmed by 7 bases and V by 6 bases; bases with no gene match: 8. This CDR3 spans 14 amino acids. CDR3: CASRPRTGWNEQFF. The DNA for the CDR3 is TGTGCCAGTAGACCGAGGACAGGGTGGAATGAGCAGTTCTTC.